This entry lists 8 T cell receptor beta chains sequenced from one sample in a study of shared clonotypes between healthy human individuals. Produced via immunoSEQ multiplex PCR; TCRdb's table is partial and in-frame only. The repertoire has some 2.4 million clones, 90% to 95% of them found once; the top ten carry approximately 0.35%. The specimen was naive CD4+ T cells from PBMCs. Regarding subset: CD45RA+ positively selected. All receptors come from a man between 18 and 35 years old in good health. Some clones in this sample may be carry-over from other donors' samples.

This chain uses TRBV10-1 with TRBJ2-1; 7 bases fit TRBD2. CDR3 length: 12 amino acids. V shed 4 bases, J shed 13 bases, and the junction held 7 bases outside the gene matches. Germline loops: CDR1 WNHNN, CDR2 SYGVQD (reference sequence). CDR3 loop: CASSATSESQFF. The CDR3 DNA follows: TGCGCCAGCAGTGCAACTAGCGAGAGCCAGTTCTTC.

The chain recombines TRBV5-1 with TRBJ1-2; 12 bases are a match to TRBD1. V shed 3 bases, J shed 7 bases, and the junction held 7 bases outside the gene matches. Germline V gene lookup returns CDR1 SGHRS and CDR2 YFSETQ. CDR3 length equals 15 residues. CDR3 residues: CASSSPGTGGVGYTF. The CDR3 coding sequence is TGCGCCAGCAGCTCCCCCGGGACAGGGGGCGTTGGCTACACCTTC.

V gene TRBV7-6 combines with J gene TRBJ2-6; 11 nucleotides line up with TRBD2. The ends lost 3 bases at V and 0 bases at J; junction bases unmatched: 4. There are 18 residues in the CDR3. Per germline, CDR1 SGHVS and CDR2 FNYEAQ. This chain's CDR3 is CASSFLAGGSSGANVLTF. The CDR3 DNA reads TGTGCCAGCAGCTTCTTAGCGGGAGGGAGCTCTGGGGCCAACGTCCTGACTTTC. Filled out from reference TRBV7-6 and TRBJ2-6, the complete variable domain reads GAGVSQSPRYKVTKRGQDVALRCDPISGHVSLYWYRQALGQGPEFLTYFNYEAQQDKSGLPNDRFSAERPEGSISTLTIQRTEQRDSAMYRCASSFLAGGSSGANVLTFGAGSRLTVL.

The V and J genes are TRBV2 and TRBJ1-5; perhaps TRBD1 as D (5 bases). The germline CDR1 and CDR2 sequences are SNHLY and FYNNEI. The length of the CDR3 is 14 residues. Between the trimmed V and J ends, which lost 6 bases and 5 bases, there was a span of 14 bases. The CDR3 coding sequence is TGTGCCAGCAGGGGCGACAGCTACCATCAGCCCCAGCATTTT. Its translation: CASRGDSYHQPQHF.

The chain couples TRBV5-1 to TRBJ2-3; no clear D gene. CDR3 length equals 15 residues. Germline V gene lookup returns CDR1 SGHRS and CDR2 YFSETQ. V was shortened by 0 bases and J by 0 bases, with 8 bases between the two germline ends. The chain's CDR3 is CASSLVPVSTDTQYF. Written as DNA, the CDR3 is TGCGCCAGCAGCTTGGTTCCCGTAAGCACAGATACGCAGTATTTT. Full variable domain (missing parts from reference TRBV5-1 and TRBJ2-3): KAGVTQTPRYLIKTRGQQVTLSCSPISGHRSVSWYQQTPGQGLQFLFEYFSETQRNKGNFPGRFSGRQFSNSRSEMNVSTLELGDSALYLCASSLVPVSTDTQYFGPGTRLTVL.

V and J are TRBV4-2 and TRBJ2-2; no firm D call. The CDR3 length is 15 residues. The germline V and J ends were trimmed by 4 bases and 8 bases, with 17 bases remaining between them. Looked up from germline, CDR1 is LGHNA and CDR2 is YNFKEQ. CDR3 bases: TGTGCCAGCAGCCTCACCTTTTCCGGGTTAGGGGAGCTGTTTTTT. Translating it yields CASSLTFSGLGELFF.

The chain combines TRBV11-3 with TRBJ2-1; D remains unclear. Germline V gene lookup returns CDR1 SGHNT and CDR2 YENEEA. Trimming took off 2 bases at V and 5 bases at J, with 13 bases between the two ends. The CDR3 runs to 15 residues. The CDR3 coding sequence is TGTGCCAGCAGCTTACGCGGCATTCAAGACAATGAGCAGTTCTTC. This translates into CASSLRGIQDNEQFF.

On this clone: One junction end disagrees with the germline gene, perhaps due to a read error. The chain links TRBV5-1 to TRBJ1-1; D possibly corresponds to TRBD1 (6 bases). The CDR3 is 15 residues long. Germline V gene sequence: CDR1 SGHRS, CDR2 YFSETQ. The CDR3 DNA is TGCGCCAGCAGCACCCCCAAAGGACAGAACAATGAAGCTTTCTTT. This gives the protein CASSTPKGQNNEAFF.